This TCR beta chain was identified in a study of cytomegalovirus exposure and HLA in healthy donors. On the study more broadly: There were approximately 81 million unique TCRs (from HLA-typed donors) in an early data release.

PCR used 60 Vbeta primers and 13 Jbeta primers. Repertoires were generated with immunoSEQ multiplex PCR, while TCRdb's copy carries only in-frame clones and drops some. The table includes over 150,000 clones, about 79% detected once. The CDR3 has 15 residues. Germline V lookup: CDR1 SEHNR, CDR2 FQNEAQ (reference sequence). Trimming removed 5 bases from V and 6 bases from J, with 17 bases in between. Study outcomes and limitations: The likely explanation for a cluster of highly shared sequence variants was sequencing artifact. V- and J-gene trimming of TCR beta was linked (in a later analysis) to a missense DCLRE1C variant.

A note on this clone: Antigen unknown.

Sample: PBMCs. The chain links TRBV7-9 to TRBJ2-1; D perhaps matches TRBD1 (6 bases). This clonotype originated in a girl aged 2-10 years in good health and CMV-seropositive. CDR3 in DNA: TGTGCCAGCAGCCAAAACAGGGTTGGGGGCAATGAGCAGTTCTTC. Residues: CASSQNRVGGNEQFF.